One sample yielded the 15 T cell receptor beta chains listed below, sequenced in a study of blood T cell repertoires in COVID-19. Sequencing used immunoSEQ multiplex PCR; TCRdb keeps in-frame clones, though not all of them. The sample yields around 63,000 clones, roughly 84% seen once. Material: peripheral blood. Every receptor here comes from a man aged 60 to 69 with COVID-19, enrolled during active disease.

The chain links TRBV11-2 to TRBJ1-5, with D unresolved. Germline CDR1 is SGHAT and CDR2 is FQNNGV. Trimming pared 5 bases from V and 6 bases from J, leaving 11 bases between. CDR3 length: 13 amino acids. The CDR3 DNA sequence: TGTGCCAGCAGCGTAGGATTGGCTCAGCCCCAGCATTTT. This gives the protein CASSVGLAQPQHF.

This sequence joins TRBV19 and TRBJ1-1; 8 bases are shared with TRBD1. V gave up 4 bases and J gave up 1 base; unmatched junction bases: 2. From germline, CDR1 is LNHDA and CDR2 SQIVND (reference sequence). The CDR3 length is 14 residues. The CDR3 region has the DNA TGTGCCAGTAGTAAAGGGACAGGGAACACTGAAGCTTTCTTT. Protein product: CASSKGTGNTEAFF.

This clone turned up a few times. The same CDR3 can be traced to other DNA sequences in this sample. The chain carries TRBV5-1 and TRBJ1-6, with TRBD1 matching 8 bases. The CDR3 loop spans 15 amino acids. The junction had 4 bases not matched to a gene; V was cut back by 4 bases and J by 4 bases. Germline-derived CDR1 and CDR2 are SGHRS and YFSETQ. The CDR3 here is CASSPGQGYNSPLHF. In DNA form, the CDR3 reads TGCGCCAGCAGCCCCGGACAGGGTTATAATTCACCCCTCCACTTT.

The CDR3 is CASSARTGGSGNTIYF. In DNA, the CDR3 is TGTGCCAGCAGCGCCCGAACAGGGGGCTCTGGAAACACCATATATTTT. The chain recombines TRBV9 with TRBJ1-3; 8 bases match TRBD1. The V segment lost 3 bases and the J segment 0 bases; nucleotides outside the gene matches: 5. The CDR3 length is 16 residues. The germline V gene encodes CDR1 SGDLS and CDR2 YYNGEE.

This rearrangement joins TRBV30 to TRBJ1-5; D gene ambiguous. From germline, CDR1 is GTSNPN and CDR2 SVGIG (reference sequence). CDR3 length: 14 residues. Deletions cut 3 bases from V and 1 base from J, with 10 bases between. The CDR3 DNA follows: TGTGCCTGGAGCGGGATTTTAAGCAATCAGCCCCAGCATTTT. This codes for CAWSGILSNQPQHF.

CDR3: CASSRDGTGVQPQHF. CDR3 coding DNA: TGTGCCAGCTCACGAGACGGGACAGGGGTTCAGCCCCAGCATTTT. This chain connects TRBV18 to TRBJ1-5; 10 positions match TRBD1. V gave up 4 bases and J gave up 6 bases; unmatched junction bases: 6. This CDR3 has 15 amino acids. Germline CDR1 reads KGHSH; CDR2 reads LQKENI.

The V gene is TRBV6-4, the J gene TRBJ2-1, with TRBD1 identical over 9 bases. The germline gives CDR1 MRHNA, CDR2 SNTAGT. Trimming at V came to 0 bases and at J to 8 bases, leaving 8 bases not matched to a gene. This CDR3 has 16 amino acids. CDR3 residues: CASSDSPGQGGDEQFF. CDR3 nucleotide sequence: TGTGCCAGCAGTGACTCCCCGGGACAGGGTGGGGATGAGCAGTTCTTC.

The chain joins TRBV5-1 to TRBJ1-4, with D unresolved. Germline CDR1 reads SGHRS; CDR2 reads YFSETQ. Trimming pared 4 bases from V and 4 bases from J, leaving 8 bases between. The CDR3 totals 13 residues. CDR3 nucleotides: TGCGCCAGCAGCCGAGTCATTAATGAAAAACTGTTTTTT. It yields the protein CASSRVINEKLFF.

V and J are TRBV18 and TRBJ2-7; 11 positions match TRBD2. The CDR3 is 15 residues long. J was trimmed by 7 bases and V by 2 bases; bases with no gene match: 7. Germline CDR1 KGHSH, CDR2 LQKENI. CDR3 in amino acids: CASSPSSGRAPEQYF. The CDR3 DNA reads as TGTGCCAGCTCACCAAGTAGCGGGAGGGCCCCGGAGCAGTACTTC.

This chain joins TRBV30 and TRBJ2-3; no clear D gene. V was clipped by 0 bases and J by 3 bases, with 7 bases between them. This CDR3 spans 13 amino acids. Germline V gives CDR1 GTSNPN, CDR2 SVGIG (reference sequence). CDR3 in amino acids: CAWSVLGTDTQYF. The CDR3 nucleotides read TGTGCCTGGAGTGTACTCGGGACAGATACGCAGTATTTT.

The DNA of the CDR3 is TGTGCCACGAATACAGAGATTGAAGCTTTCTTT. It encodes CATNTEIEAFF. This chain joins TRBV28 and TRBJ1-1, with D unclear. The germline gives CDR1 MDHEN, CDR2 SYDVKM. Trimming took 10 bases from V and 7 from J, leaving 13 bases between them. The CDR3 sequence is 11 residues long.

The rearrangement uses TRBV6-5 and TRBJ2-7; D gene ambiguous. The V end was cut by 8 bases, the J end by 5 bases, with 10 bases between. The CDR3 consists of 11 residues. The germline gives CDR1 MNHEY, CDR2 SVGAGI. The CDR3 is CASDRRDEQYF. DNA of the CDR3: TGTGCCAGCGACCGACGGGACGAGCAGTACTTC.

The chain employs TRBV27 and TRBJ2-1; D ambiguous. This CDR3 contains 11 residues. V was shortened by 10 bases and J by 0 bases, with 4 bases between the two germline ends. The germline CDR1 and CDR2 sequences are MNHEY and SMNVEV (reference sequence). The CDR3 sequence is CATSSYNEQFF. CDR3 in DNA: TGTGCCACTTCCTCCTACAATGAGCAGTTCTTC.

This clone appeared a few times. CDR3 protein: CASSALRDRGQEQYF. The CDR3 DNA reads TGTGCCAGCAGCGCCTTAAGGGACAGGGGGCAAGAGCAGTACTTC. This chain uses TRBV7-2 with TRBJ2-7, with TRBD1 identical over 12 bases. The CDR3 is made up of 15 amino acids. CDR1 and CDR2 (germline): SGHTA, FQGNSA. V gave up 5 bases and J gave up 7 bases; unmatched junction bases: 9. Full variable domain (missing parts from reference TRBV7-2 and TRBJ2-7): GAGVSQSPSNKVTEKGKDVELRCDPISGHTALYWYRQSLGQGLEFLIYFQGNSAPDKSGLPSDRFSAERTGGSVSTLTIQRTQQEDSAVYLCASSALRDRGQEQYFGPGTRLTVT.

The chain has TRBV7-2 and TRBJ1-5, with unresolved D. CDR1 is SGHTA and CDR2 is FQGNSA in the germline V gene. V lost 2 bases and J lost 3, with 5 bases in between. The CDR3 spans 13 residues. The CDR3 DNA reads TGTGCCAGCAGCTTACAGATCAATCAGCCCCAGCATTTT. Amino acid sequence: CASSLQINQPQHF.